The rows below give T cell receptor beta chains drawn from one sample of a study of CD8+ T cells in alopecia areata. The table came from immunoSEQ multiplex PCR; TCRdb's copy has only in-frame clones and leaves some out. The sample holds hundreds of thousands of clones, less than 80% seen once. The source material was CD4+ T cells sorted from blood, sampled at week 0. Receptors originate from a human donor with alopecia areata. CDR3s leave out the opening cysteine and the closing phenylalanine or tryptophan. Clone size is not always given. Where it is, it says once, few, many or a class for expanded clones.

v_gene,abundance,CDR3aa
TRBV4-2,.,ASSQDPVSDQPQH
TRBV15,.,ATSRGQQETQY
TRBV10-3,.,AISESLQTYEQY
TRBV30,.,AWTGKETQY
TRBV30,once,AWSPQGAGTEAF
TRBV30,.,AWRSGGNTGELF
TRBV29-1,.,SVGPGADTQY
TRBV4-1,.,ASSQEVKSGVDNQPQH
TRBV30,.,AWTAGGETQY
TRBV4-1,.,ASSQDRGIADSYEQY
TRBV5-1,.,ASSLGGTGEETQY
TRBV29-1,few,SVGRTKSETQY
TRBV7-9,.,ASSLVAEKNIQY
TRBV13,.,ASSLSGGGNEQF
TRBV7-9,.,ASSRQVYDYGYT
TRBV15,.,ATSRGGRSGGANVLT
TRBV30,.,AWSVLVSGEQY
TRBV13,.,ASSLGLAATNEQF
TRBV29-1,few,SVAKGGAMNEKLF
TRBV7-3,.,ASSPTPGGWSKNIQY
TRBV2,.,ASSGQGPVGGTQY
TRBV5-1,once,ASSLVGQGADTQY
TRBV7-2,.,ASSLRRATEAF
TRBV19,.,ATMARTGYT
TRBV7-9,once,ASSLHTGVAVQETQY
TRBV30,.,AWSPIMTGGLRSPLH
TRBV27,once,ASRRTYSNQPQH
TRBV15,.,ATSRGLGLLAGVDIQY
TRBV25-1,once,ASTPSGGFYEQY
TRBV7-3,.,ASSTGTGDEQY
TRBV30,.,AWTGHAGANVLT
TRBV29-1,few,SVMRGETQY
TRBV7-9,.,ASSLAGTEPQH
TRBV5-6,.,ASSLVVGTANSPLH
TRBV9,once,ASSATTDQPQH
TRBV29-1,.,SVCPGQDQETQY
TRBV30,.,AWSPGPAYRYT
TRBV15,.,ATSRDITGNSPLH
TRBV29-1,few,SYDYGYT
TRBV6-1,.,ASSGQGSHNEQF
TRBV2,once,ASSGQSKETQY
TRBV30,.,AWDRDTRTEAF
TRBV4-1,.,ASSLGQGILGSPLH
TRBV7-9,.,ASSIDGLGRSYGYT
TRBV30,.,ACLDSTNEQF
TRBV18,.,ASSPSGRTGGSTDTQY
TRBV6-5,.,ASSYSKGSGSPLH
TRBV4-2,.,ASSQEGAGTETQY
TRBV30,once,AWSPLNATSSYNEQF
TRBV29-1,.,SVAGGVGQPQH
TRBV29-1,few,SVPSGGWNEQF
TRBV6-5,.,ASKAGEVTEAF
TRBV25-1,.,ASSPSGRWFYGYT
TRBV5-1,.,ASSGNRGRETQY
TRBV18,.,ASSPDRVYYGYT
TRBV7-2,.,ASSPYTDTQY
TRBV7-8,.,ASSFQTENTEAF
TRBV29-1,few,SVNRDIRNNEQF
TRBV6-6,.,ASSYGQGNIQY